This T cell receptor (beta chain) comes out of a study of regulatory T cells in long-lasting Graves disease. Findings of the study overall: Among samples with persistent disease, TRBV28, TRBJ1-2 and TRBJ2-5 were favored. Not thyroid tissue but only peripheral blood was studied. A limited number of samples was an acknowledged limitation.

Time point in this sample: persistent/refractory GD, antithyroid drugs over 5 years with positive TRAb. Preparation of the TCR library used RNA extracted from PBMCs. The V gene end was trimmed by 4 bases and the J gene end by 5 bases; junction bases not matched to a gene: 5. Germline V gives CDR1 SGHTA, CDR2 FQGTGA. CDR3 length: 15 amino acids. Comment on this clonotype: Its antigen is unknown.

CDR3 regions were amplified by Arm-PCR using iRepertoire HTBI primers to build TCR beta libraries. Each CDR3 protein is one row after TCRdb ran MiXCR on the multiplex PCR reads. The sample yields roughly 500,000 distinct CDR3 sequences, under 25% seen once. The sequence derives from a female donor with Graves disease. J is TRBJ1-6 and V is TRBV7-3, with TRBD1 matching 7 bases. The specimen was peripheral blood mononuclear cells (PBMCs), collected when the disease was refractory, from a patient treated with antithyroid drugs. The DNA of the CDR3 is TGTGCCAGCAGCTCCGGGACAGCAGATAATTCACCCCTCCACTTT. It specifies CASSSGTADNSPLHF.